This T cell receptor (beta chain) was captured in a study of blood T cell repertoires in COVID-19. Germline CDR1 SQVTM, CDR2 ANQGSEA. The V gene lost 6 bases and the J gene lost 2 bases, with 13 bases spanning the gap. CDR3 length: 13 amino acids. TCRdb keeps only in-frame clones here, not all; method: immunoSEQ multiplex PCR. The data hold 80,000 to 95,000 clones, with about 86% observed a single time. The receptor was isolated from a man older than 75 with acute or convalescent COVID-19. The chain uses TRBV29-1 and TRBJ2-5; weak D call: TRBD1 (5 bases). The sequenced material came from peripheral blood. DNA of the CDR3: TGCAGCGTCGAATCAGCAGGGCAAGAGACCCAGTACTTC. This sequence encodes CSVESAGQETQYF.